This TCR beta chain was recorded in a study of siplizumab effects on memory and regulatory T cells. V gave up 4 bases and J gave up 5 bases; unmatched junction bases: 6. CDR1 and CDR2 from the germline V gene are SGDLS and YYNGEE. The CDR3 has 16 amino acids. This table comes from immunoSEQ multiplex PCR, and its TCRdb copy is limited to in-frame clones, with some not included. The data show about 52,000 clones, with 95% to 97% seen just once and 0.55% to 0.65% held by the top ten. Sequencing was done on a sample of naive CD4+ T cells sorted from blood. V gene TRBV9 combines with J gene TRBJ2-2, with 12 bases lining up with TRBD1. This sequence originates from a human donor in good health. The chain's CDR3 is CASSSGQGALTGELFF. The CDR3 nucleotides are TGTGCCAGCAGCTCGGGACAGGGGGCTTTAACCGGGGAGCTGTTTTTT.